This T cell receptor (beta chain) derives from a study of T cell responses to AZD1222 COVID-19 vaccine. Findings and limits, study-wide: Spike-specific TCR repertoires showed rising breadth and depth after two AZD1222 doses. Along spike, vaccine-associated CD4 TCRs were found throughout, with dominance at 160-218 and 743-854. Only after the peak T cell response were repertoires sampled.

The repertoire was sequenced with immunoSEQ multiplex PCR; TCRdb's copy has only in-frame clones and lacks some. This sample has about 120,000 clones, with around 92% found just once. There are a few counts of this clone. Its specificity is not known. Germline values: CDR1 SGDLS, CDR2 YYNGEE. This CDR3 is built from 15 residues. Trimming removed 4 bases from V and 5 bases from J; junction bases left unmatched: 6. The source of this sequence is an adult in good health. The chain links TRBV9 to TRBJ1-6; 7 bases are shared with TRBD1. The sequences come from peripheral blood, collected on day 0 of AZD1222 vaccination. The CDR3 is CASSHRDSHNSPLHF. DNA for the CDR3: TGTGCCAGCAGCCACCGGGACAGCCATAATTCACCCCTCCACTTT.